This T cell receptor beta chain was documented in a study of blood T cells in healthy people across ages. V was trimmed by 3 bases and J by 6 bases, leaving 15 bases between them. CDR1 and CDR2 (germline): SGHTA, FQGNSA. The CDR3 spans 15 residues. Primers used in a second PCR of about 6 to 11 cycles were a sample-barcoded 5' primer and a J-beta primer mix. From the 5' RACE reads, TCRdb called clonotypes with MiXCR, one entry per CDR3 protein. The data hold roughly 1.5 million distinct CDR3 sequences, with approximately 43% observed a single time. In its sample, this clonotype was seen many times. The chain combines TRBV7-2 with TRBJ1-5, with D possibly TRBD1 on 6 matching bases. This TCR came from a woman under 30 in good health. Sequencing was performed on blood. CDR3 DNA: TGTGCCAGCAGCTTGGACCGGGGGCGGGTTCAGCCCCAGCATTTT. Its translation is CASSLDRGRVQPQHF.